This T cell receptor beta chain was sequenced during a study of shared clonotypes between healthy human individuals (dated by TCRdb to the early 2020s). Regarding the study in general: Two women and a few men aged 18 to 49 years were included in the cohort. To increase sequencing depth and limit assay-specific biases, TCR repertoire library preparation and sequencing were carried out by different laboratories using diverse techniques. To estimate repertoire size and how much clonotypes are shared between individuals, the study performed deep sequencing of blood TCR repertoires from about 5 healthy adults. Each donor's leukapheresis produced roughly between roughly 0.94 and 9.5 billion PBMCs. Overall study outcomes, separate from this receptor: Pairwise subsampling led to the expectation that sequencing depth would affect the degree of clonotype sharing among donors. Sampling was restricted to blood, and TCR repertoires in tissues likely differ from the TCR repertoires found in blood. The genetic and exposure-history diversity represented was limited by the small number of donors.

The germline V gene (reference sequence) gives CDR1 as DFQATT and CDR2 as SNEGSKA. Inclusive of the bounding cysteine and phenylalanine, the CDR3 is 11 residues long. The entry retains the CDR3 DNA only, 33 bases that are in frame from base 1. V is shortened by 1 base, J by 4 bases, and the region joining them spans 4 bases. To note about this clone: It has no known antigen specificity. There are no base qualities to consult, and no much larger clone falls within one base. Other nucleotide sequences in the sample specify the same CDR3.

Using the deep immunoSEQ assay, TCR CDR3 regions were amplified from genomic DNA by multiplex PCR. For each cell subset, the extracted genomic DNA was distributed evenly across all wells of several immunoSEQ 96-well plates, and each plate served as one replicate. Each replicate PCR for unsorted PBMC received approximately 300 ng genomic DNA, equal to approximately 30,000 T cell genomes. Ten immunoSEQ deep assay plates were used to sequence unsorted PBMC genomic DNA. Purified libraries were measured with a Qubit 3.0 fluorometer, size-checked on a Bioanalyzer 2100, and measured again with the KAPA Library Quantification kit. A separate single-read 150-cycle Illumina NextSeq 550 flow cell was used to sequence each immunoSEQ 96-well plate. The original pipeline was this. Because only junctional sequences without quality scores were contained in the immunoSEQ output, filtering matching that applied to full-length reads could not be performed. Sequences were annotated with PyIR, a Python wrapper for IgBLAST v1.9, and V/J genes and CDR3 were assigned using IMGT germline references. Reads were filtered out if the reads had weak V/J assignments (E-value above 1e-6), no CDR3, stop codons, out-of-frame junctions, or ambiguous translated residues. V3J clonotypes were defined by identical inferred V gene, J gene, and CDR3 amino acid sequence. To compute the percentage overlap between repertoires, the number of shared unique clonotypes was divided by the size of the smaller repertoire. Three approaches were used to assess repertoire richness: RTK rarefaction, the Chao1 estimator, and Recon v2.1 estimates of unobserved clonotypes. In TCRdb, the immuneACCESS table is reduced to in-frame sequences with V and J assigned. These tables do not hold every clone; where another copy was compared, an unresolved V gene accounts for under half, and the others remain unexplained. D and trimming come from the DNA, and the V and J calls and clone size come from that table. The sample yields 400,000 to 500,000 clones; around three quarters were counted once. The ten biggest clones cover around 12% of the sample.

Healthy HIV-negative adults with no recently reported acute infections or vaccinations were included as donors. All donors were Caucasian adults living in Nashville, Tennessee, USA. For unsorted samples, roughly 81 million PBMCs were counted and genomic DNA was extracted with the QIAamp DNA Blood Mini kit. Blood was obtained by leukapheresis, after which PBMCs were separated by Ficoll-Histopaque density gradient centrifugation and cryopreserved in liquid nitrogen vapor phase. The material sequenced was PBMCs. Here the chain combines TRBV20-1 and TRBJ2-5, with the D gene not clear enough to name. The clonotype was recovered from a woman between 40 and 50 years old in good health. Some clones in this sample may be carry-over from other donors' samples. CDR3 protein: CSARGGETQYF. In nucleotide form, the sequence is TGCAGTGCTAGAGGTGGAGAGACCCAGTACTTC.